This is a list of T cell receptor beta chains from one sample in a study of blood T cell repertoires in COVID-19. Assay used: immunoSEQ multiplex PCR; TCRdb lists only in-frame clones, some missing. The sample includes 250,000 to 300,000 clones, around 90% of them seen just once. The sample consisted of peripheral blood. Receptors were obtained from a woman in her 70s with COVID-19, enrolled during active disease. Each CDR3 is given with its conserved first and last residue. A D gene is named only where the DNA matches it firmly. Size is stated for part of the rows, as once, few or many counts, or as a class when the clone is expanded.

CASSATSGIADTQYF TGTGCCAGCAGCGCGACTAGCGGGATCGCAGATACGCAGTATTTT TRBD2 . TRBJ2-3 TRBV7-9
CASESLSSYNSPLHF TGTGCCAGCGAGAGCTTGAGCTCCTATAATTCACCCCTCCACTTT . . TRBJ1-6 TRBV6-5
CASSEAGGRGGNQPQHF TGTGCCAGCAGTGAAGCGGGCGGCAGGGGAGGCAATCAGCCCCAGCATTTT . . TRBJ1-5 TRBV6-1
CASSYLAQAQGDEQYF TGTGCCAGCAGTTACTTGGCGCAGGCCCAGGGGGACGAGCAGTACTTC TRBD1 . TRBJ2-7 TRBV6-5
CSVSAGAETQYF TGCAGCGTTTCGGCGGGAGCAGAGACCCAGTACTTC TRBD2 once TRBJ2-5 TRBV29-1
CAWSFDTTSEAFF TGTGCCTGGAGTTTCGACACGACGTCTGAAGCTTTCTTT . . TRBJ1-1 TRBV30
CAWSLGQSGSYNEQFF TGTGCCTGGAGCCTTGGACAGTCAGGATCCTACAATGAGCAGTTCTTC . . TRBJ2-1 TRBV30
CASSLGRVNIQYF TGTGCCAGCAGCTTAGGGAGAGTAAACATTCAGTACTTC . . TRBJ2-4 TRBV11-2
CASSSTDRYYGYTF TGTGCCAGCAGTTCAACGGACAGGTACTATGGCTACACCTTC TRBD1 . TRBJ1-2 TRBV28
CASSKPRSSGQFF TGTGCCAGCAGCAAACCGCGCTCGTCAGGGCAGTTCTTC . . TRBJ2-1 TRBV21-1
CSVNGGSEIAGGSYEQYF TGCAGCGTCAATGGGGGGAGCGAGATAGCGGGAGGCTCCTACGAGCAGTACTTC TRBD2 . TRBJ2-7 TRBV29-1
CASSWDRGSYNEQFF TGTGCCAGCAGCTGGGACAGGGGCTCCTACAATGAGCAGTTCTTC TRBD1 . TRBJ2-1 TRBV7-3
CASSELAGAYNEQFF TGTGCCAGCAGTGAACTTGCGGGAGCCTACAATGAGCAGTTCTTC TRBD2 . TRBJ2-1 TRBV6-1
CASRGHSDQPQHF TGTGCCAGCCGAGGACACTCTGATCAGCCCCAGCATTTT . . TRBJ1-5 TRBV27
CASSRLANTGELFF TGTGCCAGCAGTCGACTAGCGAACACCGGGGAGCTGTTTTTT . . TRBJ2-2 TRBV27
CASSQGSALEAFF TGTGCCAGCAGCCAAGGATCGGCACTAGAAGCTTTCTTT . . TRBJ1-1 TRBV3-1/TRBV3-2
CASSERNEQFF TGTGCCAGCAGTGAACGGAATGAGCAGTTCTTC . . TRBJ2-1 TRBV2
CASTRTLGGTDTQYF TGTGCCAGCACCCGGACGCTCGGGGGCACAGATACGCAGTATTTT . . TRBJ2-3 TRBV6-5
CSFLITSGRTYEQYF TGCAGCTTTCTAATCACTAGCGGGAGGACCTACGAGCAGTACTTC TRBD2 . TRBJ2-7 TRBV29-1
CASSPTSGAYNEQFF TGTGCCAGCAGTCCGACTAGCGGTGCCTACAATGAGCAGTTCTTC TRBD2 once TRBJ2-1 TRBV2
CASSATGTGLNYGYTF TGTGCCAGCAGCGCAACCGGGACAGGGTTGAACTATGGCTACACCTTC TRBD1 . TRBJ1-2 TRBV9
CASSYFGSRAYEQYF TGTGCCAGCAGTTACTTTGGTAGCAGGGCCTACGAGCAGTACTTC . . TRBJ2-7 TRBV6-2/TRBV6-3
CASSPRGGAFISYEQYF TGTGCCAGCAGCCCCCGGGGAGGCGCATTCATATCCTACGAGCAGTACTTC . . TRBJ2-7 TRBV7-3
CASGGFTGGVLYTGELFF TGTGCCAGCGGGGGGTTCACAGGAGGAGTGTTATACACCGGGGAGCTGTTTTTT . . TRBJ2-2 TRBV9
CASSQDGSGAPQETQYF TGTGCCAGCAGCCAAGATGGGAGCGGGGCCCCCCAAGAGACCCAGTACTTC TRBD2 . TRBJ2-5 TRBV3-1/TRBV3-2
CASSLGRSNEQFF TGTGCCAGCAGTTTGGGCAGATCCAATGAGCAGTTCTTC . . TRBJ2-1 TRBV6-2/TRBV6-3
CASSTRQGGTEAFF TGTGCCAGCAGCACCCGACAGGGAGGCACTGAAGCTTTCTTT TRBD1 . TRBJ1-1 TRBV7-2
CASSQGNSGSPGETQYF TGTGCCAGCAGCCAAGGGAATAGCGGGTCCCCGGGGGAGACCCAGTACTTC TRBD2 . TRBJ2-5 TRBV3-1/TRBV3-2
CASLRQVKRNIQYF TGTGCCAGCCTGAGACAGGTCAAGCGGAACATTCAGTACTTC . . TRBJ2-4 TRBV6-8
CASSLGQLPYEQYF TGTGCCAGCAGCCTCGGACAGCTCCCCTACGAGCAGTACTTC . once TRBJ2-7 TRBV11-2
CASSPRQGAYEQYF TGTGCCAGCAGTCCCCGACAGGGGGCCTACGAGCAGTACTTC TRBD1 . TRBJ2-7 TRBV2
CASSDTGTSIYEQYF TGTGCCAGCAGCGATACCGGGACTAGCATCTACGAGCAGTACTTC TRBD2 . TRBJ2-7 TRBV9
CASSDTGTGAGNTIYF TGTGCCAGCAGCGACACCGGGACAGGGGCTGGAAACACCATATATTTT TRBD1 . TRBJ1-3 TRBV11-3